Listed below are T cell receptor beta chains from one sample, sequenced in a study of T-cell reconstitution after alpha-beta-depleted transplantation in children. Each CDR3 protein is one row after TCRdb ran MiXCR on the PCR reads. The sample contains some 500,000 distinct CDR3 sequences, around 18% of which appear only once. The material was PBMCs from the stem cell graft donor, obtained from the stem cell graft. The receptors stem from a human donor who donated a stem cell graft to a child with acute lymphoblastic leukemia. The CDR3 runs from the conserved cysteine through the conserved F or W. Each record gives: J gene, V gene, clone size, D gene, CDR3 DNA, CDR3 protein. The D gene is left open where the match is weak. Part of the rows lack a size; the others show once, few, many or a class for expanded clones.

>TRBJ1-4|TRBV5-1|few|TRBD1
TGCGCCAGCAGCCAGGGACAGGGCTCCGCAACTAATGAAAAACTGTTTTTT
CASSQGQGSATNEKLFF
>TRBJ2-7|TRBV12-3/TRBV12-4|-|TRBD1
TGTGCCAGCAGTTGGGACAGGGGACTTTACGAGCAGTACTTC
CASSWDRGLYEQYF
>TRBJ2-7|TRBV21-1|-|-
TGTGCCAGCAGCAATGATAGGGGGTCCCTCTCCTACGAGCAGTACTTC
CASSNDRGSLSYEQYF
>TRBJ2-3|TRBV12-3/TRBV12-4|-|-
TGTGCCAGCAGTCCGACCCTCGGGAGTGGCACAGATACGCAGTATTTT
CASSPTLGSGTDTQYF
>TRBJ2-1|TRBV4-1|few|TRBD2
TGCGCCAGCAGCCTTTATAGCGGGGATTTCAATGAGCAGTTCTTC
CASSLYSGDFNEQFF
>TRBJ1-4|TRBV6-5|-|TRBD1
TGTGCCAGCAGGGACAGGTCCGAAAAACTGTTTTTT
CASRDRSEKLFF
>TRBJ2-3|TRBV5-1|-|TRBD2
TGCGCCAGCAGCTTGGACAGGTCAATAGCGGGGGGAGATACGCAGTATTTT
CASSLDRSIAGGDTQYF
>TRBJ2-1|TRBV27|few|TRBD2
TGTGCCAGCAGTTCTGTTAGCGGGAGTAGGTACAATGAGCAGTTCTTC
CASSSVSGSRYNEQFF
>TRBJ2-3|TRBV13|few|TRBD2
TGTGCCAGCAGCCTAGCGGGAGTGGGTAGGGATACGCAGTATTTT
CASSLAGVGRDTQYF
>TRBJ1-2|TRBV13|-|-
TGTGCCAGCAGCTTACAGGGGTTTTCCGATGGCTACACCTTC
CASSLQGFSDGYTF
>TRBJ2-1|TRBV27|-|TRBD2
TGTGCCAGCAGTTTAGATCCGGGAGGGAGGGGCGATGAGCAGTTCTTC
CASSLDPGGRGDEQFF
>TRBJ2-1|TRBV10-2|few|TRBD1
TGCGCCAGCACCGGGACAGATTTGACAAATGAGCAGTTCTTC
CASTGTDLTNEQFF
>TRBJ2-7|TRBV4-1|few|TRBD1
TGCGCCAGCAGCCAGGGGACAGGGCGCTCCTCCTACGAGCAGTACTTC
CASSQGTGRSSYEQYF
>TRBJ2-1|TRBV18|-|TRBD2
TGTGCCAGCTCACCACAACTAGCGGGAGAACGGGATGAGCAGTTCTTC
CASSPQLAGERDEQFF
>TRBJ2-7|TRBV7-9|few|-
TGTGCCAGCAGCTACCTGGGGGACTTC
CASSYLGDF
>TRBJ2-3|TRBV11-2|-|-
TGTGCCAGCAGCCAAACCCGGAGGGTGCGCCCGGCAAGCACAGATACGCAGTATTTT
CASSQTRRVRPASTDTQYF
>TRBJ2-3|TRBV10-1|-|TRBD1
TGCGCCAGCCAGGGGGTAGATACGCAGTATTTT
CASQGVDTQYF
>TRBJ1-2|TRBV5-1|-|-
TGCGCCAGCAGCTTACAGGGTTACGGCGATGGCTACACCTTC
CASSLQGYGDGYTF
>TRBJ2-7|TRBV7-9|many|-
TGTGCCAGCAGCTTAGCGGCGGCCTACGAGCAGTACTTC
CASSLAAAYEQYF
>TRBJ2-7|TRBV20-1|-|TRBD2
TGCAGTGCTAGAAAGCTAGCGGCTACTGCCTACGAGCAGTACTTC
CSARKLAATAYEQYF
>TRBJ1-2|TRBV7-3|-|TRBD1
TGTGCCAGCAGCTCCGGACAGGGTTCAAACTATGGCTACACCTTC
CASSSGQGSNYGYTF
>TRBJ2-7|TRBV27|few|TRBD1
TGTGCCAGCAGTCCCGGACAGGTTACCTACGAGCAGTACTTC
CASSPGQVTYEQYF
>TRBJ2-1|TRBV7-9|-|-
TGTGCCAGCAGCTCGACGGTAACGTACAATGAGCAGTTCTTC
CASSSTVTYNEQFF
>TRBJ1-1|TRBV5-1|-|-
TGCGCCAGCAGCCCGGCCTCGGCAGACGAAGCTTTCTTT
CASSPASADEAFF
>TRBJ2-1|TRBV5-1|few|TRBD2
TGCGCCAGCAGCCCTTGGACTAGCGGAGGAAATGAGCAGTTCTTC
CASSPWTSGGNEQFF
>TRBJ2-2|TRBV9|-|TRBD1
TGTGCCAGCAGCGCCACACAGGGGGCCGCCGGGGAGCTGTTTTTT
CASSATQGAAGELFF
>TRBJ2-7|TRBV9|few|TRBD2
TGTGCCAGCAGCGTAGGTAGTAGCGGGAGTATGTCCCACGAGCAGTACTTC
CASSVGSSGSMSHEQYF
>TRBJ2-1|TRBV2|-|-
TGTGCCAGCATCCCCTCGGATATTCACAATGAGCAGTTCTTC
CASIPSDIHNEQFF
>TRBJ1-2|TRBV7-9|few|-
TGTGCCAGCAGCGGAAGTGGGATAAGCTATGGCTACACCTTC
CASSGSGISYGYTF
>TRBJ2-1|TRBV19|-|TRBD1
TGTGCCAGTAATAACGGGTGGGGACAGGGGGGCAATGAGCAGTTCTTC
CASNNGWGQGGNEQFF
>TRBJ2-3|TRBV4-1|-|TRBD2
TGCGCCAGCAGCCAAGATATGATAGCGGGGAGCACAGATACGCAGTATTTT
CASSQDMIAGSTDTQYF
>TRBJ2-1|TRBV14|-|-
TGTGCCAGCAGCCAAGAATTGAGCTCCTACAATGAGCAGTTCTTC
CASSQELSSYNEQFF
>TRBJ1-1|TRBV5-1|few|TRBD1
TGCGCCAGCAGCCGGGACAGGGGATCGGACACTGAAGCTTTCTTT
CASSRDRGSDTEAFF
>TRBJ2-5|TRBV7-9|-|TRBD2
TGTGCCGAGACAGCGGCAAAAGGACTAGCGCAAGAGACCCAGTACTTC
CAETAAKGLAQETQYF
>TRBJ1-1|TRBV3-1|-|-
TGTGCCAGCCACGTTTGTGGAATTCTCATGAACACTGAAGCTTTCTTT
CASHVCGILMNTEAFF
>TRBJ1-5|TRBV15|-|-
TGTGCCACCAACTTGGCAGGGGATCAGCCCCAGCATTTT
CATNLAGDQPQHF
>TRBJ2-1|TRBV5-1|-|-
TGCGCCAGCAGCTTGGTCGTCGGCCGAGGGTCCAATGAGCAGTTCTTC
CASSLVVGRGSNEQFF
>TRBJ2-2|TRBV5-1|-|-
TGCGCCAGCAGATCCTCCGGGACTCTGAACACCGGGGAGCTGTTTTTT
CASRSSGTLNTGELFF
>TRBJ2-3|TRBV24-1|few|TRBD2
TGTGCCACCAGTGATCCAGCGGGAGGGGAGGCAGATACGCAGTATTTT
CATSDPAGGEADTQYF
>TRBJ2-1|TRBV10-3|few|TRBD1
TGTGCCATCAGTGCCCGAACTGCGGGACAGGCTTACAATGAGCAGTTCTTC
CAISARTAGQAYNEQFF
>TRBJ2-1|TRBV27|-|-
TGTGCCAGCAGTCTCCAGCCGGTTATACCGTTAGTGAATGAGCAGTTCTTC
CASSLQPVIPLVNEQFF
>TRBJ2-1|TRBV5-1|few|-
TGCGCCAGCAGCTTGGAGAGGGGTCGGAGCAATGAGCAGTTCTTC
CASSLERGRSNEQFF
>TRBJ2-4|TRBV5-1|-|-
TGCGCCAGCAGCTCTACCGGACAGCCCGAAAACATTCAGTACTTC
CASSSTGQPENIQYF
>TRBJ1-6|TRBV4-2|many|-
TGTGCCAGCAGCCAAGCGTTGTTCAGTTCACCCCTCCACTTT
CASSQALFSSPLHF
>TRBJ2-1|TRBV7-3|few|-
TGTGCCAGCAGCTTAAGTGACACCTACAATGAGCAGTTCTTC
CASSLSDTYNEQFF